The 9 T cell receptor beta chains in this list originate from one sample, sequenced in a study of T cell responses to AZD1222 COVID-19 vaccine. The data were produced by immunoSEQ multiplex PCR, yet TCRdb's version contains in-frame clones alone and is incomplete. The sample has 45,000 to 55,000 clones, approximately 79% seen once. Sample: peripheral blood, taken on day 0 of MenACWY control vaccination. The receptors come from an adult in good health.

CDR3 loop: CASSMGDSDFSYNEQFF. The CDR3 DNA follows: TGTGCCAGCAGCATGGGGGACAGCGATTTCTCCTACAATGAGCAGTTCTTC. This chain uses TRBV5-4 with TRBJ2-1; 7 nucleotides agree with TRBD1. The trim removed 4 bases at V and 0 bases at J, leaving 10 bases unmatched. Germline V CDR1 and CDR2: SGHNT, YYREEE (reference sequence). CDR3 length: 17 residues.

CDR3 bases: TGTGCCAGCAGCAGAGGGACAGGAAGGACTGAAGCTTTCTTT. Residues: CASSRGTGRTEAFF. V and J are TRBV5-8 and TRBJ1-1; 8 bases are a match to TRBD1. The CDR3 runs 14 residues. The germline V gene encodes CDR1 SGHTS and CDR2 YDEGEE. V was pared by 4 bases and J by 5 bases, with 7 bases of the junction left unmatched.

On this clone: With a much larger clone just one base away, this may be a read error. Different DNA sequences within this sample yield the same CDR3. The chain carries TRBV6-4 and TRBJ2-2; D is unresolved. Germline V CDR1 and CDR2: MRHNA, SNTAGT. Trimming cost V 4 bases and J 7 bases, with 13 bases left between them. This CDR3 region has 14 residues. CDR3 protein: CASSARSEGGELFF. The CDR3 DNA is TGTGCCAGCAGTGCCCGGTCGGAAGGCGGGGAGCTGTTTTTT.

The chain couples TRBV15 to TRBJ2-3, with D tentatively TRBD2 (6 bases). Germline assignment: CDR1 LNHNV and CDR2 YYDKDF (reference sequence). The CDR3 has 17 residues. V gave up 4 bases and J gave up 2 bases, with 19 bases separating them. The CDR3 region has the DNA TGTGCCACCAGCAACCCGTACGACTGGGAGGACACAGATACGCAGTATTTT. It encodes CATSNPYDWEDTDTQYF.

This chain connects TRBV7-6 to TRBJ2-6, with 11 bases lining up with TRBD2. The CDR3 length is 16 residues. The J segment lost 4 bases and the V segment lost 5 bases, leaving 4 bases of the junction unmatched. Germline V gene sequence: CDR1 SGHVS, CDR2 FNYEAQ. The CDR3 coding sequence is TGTGCCAGCAGCCAGCTAGCGGGGGGAGGGGCCAACGTCCTGACTTTC. This gives the protein CASSQLAGGGANVLTF. The whole variable domain, filled in from reference TRBV7-6 and TRBJ2-6, reads GAGVSQSPRYKVTKRGQDVALRCDPISGHVSLYWYRQALGQGPEFLTYFNYEAQQDKSGLPNDRFSAERPEGSISTLTIQRTEQRDSAMYRCASSQLAGGGANVLTFGAGSRLTVL.

This chain joins TRBV5-6 and TRBJ1-1; no definite D call. Germline CDR1 reads SGHDT; CDR2 reads YYEEEE. This CDR3 comprises 14 residues. V was cut by 0 bases and J by 0 bases, with 6 bases left in between. CDR3 nucleotide sequence: TGTGCCAGCAGCTTGGTCGGATTGAACACTGAAGCTTTCTTT. As protein: CASSLVGLNTEAFF.

The CDR3 region is CASMMGPPTYEQYF. The CDR3 DNA is TGTGCCAGTATGATGGGTCCCCCTACCTACGAGCAGTACTTC. The chain links TRBV6-5 to TRBJ2-7; D gene unclear. Trimming cost V 9 bases and J 2 bases, with 17 bases left between them. The length of the CDR3 is 14 residues. CDR1 is MNHEY, CDR2 SVGAGI, per germline.

The chain couples TRBV28 to TRBJ2-4, with 9 bases that match TRBD1. The CDR3 is 12 amino acids. CDR1 is MDHEN and CDR2 is SYDVKM in the germline V gene. Trimming took 6 bases from V and 10 from J; bases not matched to a gene: 4. The CDR3 sequence is CASRSTGGIQYF. The CDR3 nucleotides read TGTGCCAGCAGATCGACAGGGGGAATTCAGTACTTC.

The chain is built from TRBV27 and TRBJ2-4, with TRBD1 as a possible D gene (5 bases). Trimming removed 2 bases from V and 0 bases from J, with 8 bases in between. Germline CDR1 reads MNHEY; CDR2 reads SMNVEV (reference sequence). There are 15 residues in the CDR3. The CDR3, as DNA: TGTGCCAGCAGTTTAGGGGCAGGAGCCAAAAACATTCAGTACTTC. Protein sequence: CASSLGAGAKNIQYF.